Listed here are 3 T cell receptor beta chains from one sample, sequenced in a study of shared clonotypes between healthy human individuals. Data came from immunoSEQ multiplex PCR; TCRdb stores just in-frame clones and leaves some out. The top ten clones hold around 0.35% of a sample with about 2.3 million clones, about nine tenths of them seen once. Sequencing was performed on naive CD4+ T cells from PBMCs. Subset defined: CD45RA+ positively selected. These receptors all stem from a man between 18 and 29 years old in good health. Some clones in this sample may be carry-over from other donors' samples.

The V gene is TRBV18, the J gene TRBJ2-1; 9 bases line up with TRBD2. The CDR3 has 15 amino acids. Germline trimming cut 1 base from V and 8 bases from J; bases unmatched to any gene: 6. Germline V gene sequence: CDR1 KGHSH, CDR2 LQKENI. Here the CDR3 reads CASSPQAGGGDEQFF. Written as DNA, the CDR3 is TGTGCCAGCTCACCACAAGCGGGAGGAGGGGATGAGCAGTTCTTC.

The chain joins TRBV5-1 to TRBJ1-3; possibly TRBD1 for D (6 bases). CDR3 length equals 13 residues. Trimming took off 6 bases at V and 4 bases at J, with 11 bases between the two ends. Germline-derived CDR1 and CDR2 are SGHRS and YFSETQ. CDR3 bases: TGCGCCAGCATGGGACAACTCGGAAACACCATATATTTT. Translating gives CASMGQLGNTIYF.

This chain joins TRBV11-2 and TRBJ2-5; D could derive from TRBD1 or TRBD2 (5 bases each). Germline V gives CDR1 SGHAT, CDR2 FQNNGV. The ends were cut back, 8 bases at V and 6 bases at J, with 16 bases in the middle. The CDR3 runs 13 residues. CDR3 bases: TGTGCCAGCCGGATGCTTTCGGGGCAGACCCAGTACTTC. Its protein is CASRMLSGQTQYF. Full variable domain (rest looked up from reference TRBV11-2 and TRBJ2-5): EAGVAQSPRYKIIEKRQSVAFWCNPISGHATLYWYQQILGQGPKLLIQFQNNGVVDDSQLPKDRFSAERLKGVDSTLKIQPAKLEDSAVYLCASRMLSGQTQYFGPGTRLLVL.